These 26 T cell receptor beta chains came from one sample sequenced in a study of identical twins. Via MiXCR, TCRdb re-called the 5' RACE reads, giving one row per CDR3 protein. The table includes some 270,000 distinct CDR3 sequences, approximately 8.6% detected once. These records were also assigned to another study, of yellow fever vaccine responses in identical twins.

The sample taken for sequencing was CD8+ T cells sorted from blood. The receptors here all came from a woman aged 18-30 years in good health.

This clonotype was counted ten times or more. Here the CDR3 reads CASSHGTATGELFF. The CDR3, as DNA: TGCGCCAGCAGCCACGGGACTGCTACCGGGGAGCTGTTTTTT. This rearrangement joins TRBV4-1 to TRBJ2-2; D possibly corresponds to TRBD2 (6 bases). The CDR3 runs 14 residues. Between the trimmed V and J ends, which lost 3 bases and 5 bases, there was a span of 10 bases. Germline CDR1 reads MGHRA; CDR2 reads YSYEKL.

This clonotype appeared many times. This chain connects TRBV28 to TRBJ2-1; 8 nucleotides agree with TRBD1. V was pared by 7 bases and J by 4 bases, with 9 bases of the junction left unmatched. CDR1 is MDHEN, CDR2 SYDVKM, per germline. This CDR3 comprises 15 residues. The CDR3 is CASISEDREYNEQFF. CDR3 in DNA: TGTGCCAGCATCTCGGAGGACAGGGAGTACAATGAGCAGTTCTTC. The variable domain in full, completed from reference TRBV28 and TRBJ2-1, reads DVKVTQSSRYLVKRTGEKVFLECVQDMDHENMFWYRQDPGLGLRLIYFSYDVKMKEKGDIPEGYSVSREKKERFSLILESASTNQTSMYLCASISEDREYNEQFFGPGTRLTVL.

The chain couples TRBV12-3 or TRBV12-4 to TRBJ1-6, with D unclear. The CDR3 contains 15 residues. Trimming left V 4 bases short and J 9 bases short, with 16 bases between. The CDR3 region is CASSWTAGAGSPLHF. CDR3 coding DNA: TGTGCCAGCAGTTGGACCGCCGGTGCCGGTTCACCCCTCCACTTT.

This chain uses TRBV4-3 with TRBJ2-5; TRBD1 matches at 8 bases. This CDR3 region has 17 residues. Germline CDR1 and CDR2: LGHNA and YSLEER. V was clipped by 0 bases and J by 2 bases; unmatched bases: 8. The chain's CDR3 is CASSQDWAGGPQETQYF. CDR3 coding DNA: TGCGCCAGCAGCCAAGATTGGGCAGGGGGCCCTCAAGAGACCCAGTACTTC.

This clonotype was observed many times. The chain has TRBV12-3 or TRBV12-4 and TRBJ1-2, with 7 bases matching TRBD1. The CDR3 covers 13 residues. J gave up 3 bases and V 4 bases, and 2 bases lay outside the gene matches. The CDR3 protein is CASSSQGYYGYTF. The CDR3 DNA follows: TGTGCCAGCAGTTCACAGGGGTACTATGGCTACACCTTC.

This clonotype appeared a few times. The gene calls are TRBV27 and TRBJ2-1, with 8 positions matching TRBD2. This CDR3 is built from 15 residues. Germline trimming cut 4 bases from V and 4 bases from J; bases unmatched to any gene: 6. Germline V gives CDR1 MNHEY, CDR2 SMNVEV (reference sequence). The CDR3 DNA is TGTGCCAGCAGTTCCCTAGCGGGCAGGTACAATGAGCAGTTCTTC. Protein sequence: CASSSLAGRYNEQFF.

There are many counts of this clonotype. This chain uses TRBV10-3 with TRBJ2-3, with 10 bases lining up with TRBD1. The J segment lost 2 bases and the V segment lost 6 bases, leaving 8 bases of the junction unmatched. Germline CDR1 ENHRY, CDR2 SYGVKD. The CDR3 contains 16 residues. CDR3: CAISYVDRGDTDTQYF. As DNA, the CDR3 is TGTGCCATCAGCTACGTGGACAGGGGGGACACAGATACGCAGTATTTT.

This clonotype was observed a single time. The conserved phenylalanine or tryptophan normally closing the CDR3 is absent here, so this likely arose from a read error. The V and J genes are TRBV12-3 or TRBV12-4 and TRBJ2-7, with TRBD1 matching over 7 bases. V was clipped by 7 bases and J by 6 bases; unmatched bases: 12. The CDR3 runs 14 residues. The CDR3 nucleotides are TGTGCCAGCACCGAAGAGGACAGGCCTCTCGAGCAGTACTTG. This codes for CASTEEDRPLEQYL.

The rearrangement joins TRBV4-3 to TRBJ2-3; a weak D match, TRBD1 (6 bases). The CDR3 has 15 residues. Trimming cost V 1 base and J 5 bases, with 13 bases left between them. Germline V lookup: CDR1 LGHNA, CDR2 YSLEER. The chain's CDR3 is CASSQGTVDRDTQYF. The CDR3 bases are TGCGCCAGCAGCCAAGGGACAGTCGACAGAGATACGCAGTATTTT.

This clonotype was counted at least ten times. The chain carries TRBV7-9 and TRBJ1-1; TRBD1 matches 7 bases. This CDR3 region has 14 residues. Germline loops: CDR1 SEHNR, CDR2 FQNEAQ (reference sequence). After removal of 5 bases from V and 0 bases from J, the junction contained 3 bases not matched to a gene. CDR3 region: CASSAGQLNTEAFF. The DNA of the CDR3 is TGTGCCAGCAGCGCGGGACAGCTGAACACTGAAGCTTTCTTT.

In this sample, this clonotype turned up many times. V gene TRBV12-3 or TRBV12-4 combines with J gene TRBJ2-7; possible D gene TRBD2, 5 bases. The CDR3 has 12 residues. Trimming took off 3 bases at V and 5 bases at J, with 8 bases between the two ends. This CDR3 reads CASSFSGDEQYF. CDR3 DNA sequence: TGTGCCAGCAGTTTTTCCGGGGACGAGCAGTACTTC.

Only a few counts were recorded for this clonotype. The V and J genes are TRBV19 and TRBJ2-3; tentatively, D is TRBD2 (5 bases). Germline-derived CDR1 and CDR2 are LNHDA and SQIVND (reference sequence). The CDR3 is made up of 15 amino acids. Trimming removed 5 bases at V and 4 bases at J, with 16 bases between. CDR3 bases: TGTGCCAGTAGTGTGACCGCAACCGGGGCAGATACGCAGTATTTT. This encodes CASSVTATGADTQYF.

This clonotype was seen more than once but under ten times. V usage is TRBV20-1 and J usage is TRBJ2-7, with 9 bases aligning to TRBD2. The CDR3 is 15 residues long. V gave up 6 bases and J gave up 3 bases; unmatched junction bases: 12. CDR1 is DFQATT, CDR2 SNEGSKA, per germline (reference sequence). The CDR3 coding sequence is TGCAGTGCCCCCTACCGTCTAGCGGGGAACTACGAGCAGTACTTC. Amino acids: CSAPYRLAGNYEQYF.

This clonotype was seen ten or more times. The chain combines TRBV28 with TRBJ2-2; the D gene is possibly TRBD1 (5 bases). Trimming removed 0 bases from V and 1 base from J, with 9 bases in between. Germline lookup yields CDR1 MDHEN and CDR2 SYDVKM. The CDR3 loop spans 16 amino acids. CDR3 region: CASSLWGQMNTGELFF. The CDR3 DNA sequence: TGTGCCAGCAGTTTATGGGGGCAGATGAACACCGGGGAGCTGTTTTTT.

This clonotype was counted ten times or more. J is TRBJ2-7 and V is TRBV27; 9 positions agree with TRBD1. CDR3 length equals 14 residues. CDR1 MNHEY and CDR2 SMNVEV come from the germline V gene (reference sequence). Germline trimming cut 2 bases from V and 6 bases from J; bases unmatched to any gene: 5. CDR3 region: CASSLLGQGTEQYF. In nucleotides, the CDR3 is TGTGCCAGCAGTTTACTGGGACAGGGTACCGAGCAGTACTTC.

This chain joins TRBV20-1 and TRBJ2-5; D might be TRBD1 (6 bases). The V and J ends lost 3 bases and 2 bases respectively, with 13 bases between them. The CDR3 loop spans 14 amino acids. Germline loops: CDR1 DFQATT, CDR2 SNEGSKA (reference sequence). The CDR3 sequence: CSASTRGRQETQYF. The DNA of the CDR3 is TGCAGTGCTAGTACCAGGGGAAGGCAAGAGACCCAGTACTTC.

CDR3 protein: CASTLTENYGYTF. Written as DNA, the CDR3 is TGTGCCAGCACGCTGACAGAAAACTATGGCTACACCTTC. The J gene is TRBJ1-2, the V gene TRBV6-6; a weak D match, TRBD1 (5 bases). The CDR3 covers 13 residues. V dropped 7 bases and J dropped 2 bases, with 11 bases sitting between them. The germline gives CDR1 MNHNY, CDR2 SVGAGI (reference sequence).

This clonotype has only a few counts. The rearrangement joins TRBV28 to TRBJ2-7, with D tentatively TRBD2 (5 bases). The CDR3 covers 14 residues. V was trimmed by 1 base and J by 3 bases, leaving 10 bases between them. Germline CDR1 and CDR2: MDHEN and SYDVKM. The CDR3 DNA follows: TGTGCCAGCAGTTTATACTACGGGGACTACGAGCAGTACTTC. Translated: CASSLYYGDYEQYF.

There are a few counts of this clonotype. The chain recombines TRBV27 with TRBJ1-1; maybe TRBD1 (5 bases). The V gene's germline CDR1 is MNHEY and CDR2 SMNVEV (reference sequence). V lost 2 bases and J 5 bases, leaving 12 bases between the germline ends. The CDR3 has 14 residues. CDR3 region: CASSLQGGQTEAFF. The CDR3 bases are TGTGCCAGCAGTTTACAGGGAGGTCAGACTGAAGCTTTCTTT.

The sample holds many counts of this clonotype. CDR3: CASSLSWGYEQYF. The CDR3 bases are TGCGCCAGCAGCCTCAGTTGGGGCTACGAGCAGTACTTC. The chain employs TRBV5-1 and TRBJ2-7; D is undetermined. CDR1 and CDR2 (germline): SGHRS, YFSETQ. Trimming cost V 4 bases and J 3 bases, with 11 bases left between them. The CDR3 runs to 13 residues.

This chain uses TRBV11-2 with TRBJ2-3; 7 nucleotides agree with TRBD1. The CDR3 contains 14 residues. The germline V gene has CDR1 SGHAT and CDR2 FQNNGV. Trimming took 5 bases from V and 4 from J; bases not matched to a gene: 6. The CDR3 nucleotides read TGTGCCAGCAGCCGTCGACAGGGTGCAGATACGCAGTATTTT. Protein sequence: CASSRRQGADTQYF.

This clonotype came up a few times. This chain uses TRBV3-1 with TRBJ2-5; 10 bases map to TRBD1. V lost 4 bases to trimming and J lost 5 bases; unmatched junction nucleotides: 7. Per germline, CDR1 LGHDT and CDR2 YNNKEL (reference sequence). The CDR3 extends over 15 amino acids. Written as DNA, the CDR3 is TGTGCCAGCAGCCCGGGACAGGGGTACGGCGAGACCCAGTACTTC. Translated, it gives CASSPGQGYGETQYF.

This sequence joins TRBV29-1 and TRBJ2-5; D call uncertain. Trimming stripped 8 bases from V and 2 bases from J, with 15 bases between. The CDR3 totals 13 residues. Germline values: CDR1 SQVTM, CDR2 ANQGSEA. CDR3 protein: CSPKALGQETQYF. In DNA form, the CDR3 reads TGCAGCCCAAAAGCCCTCGGGCAAGAGACCCAGTACTTC.

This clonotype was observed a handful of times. The CDR3 region is CALRGDSGRGMVTGANVLTF. CDR3 sequence (DNA): TGTGCCCTTAGGGGGGACTCAGGACGTGGGATGGTGACTGGGGCCAACGTCCTGACTTTC. V is TRBV2 and J is TRBJ2-6; D assignment may be TRBD1 or TRBD2 (6 bases each). Germline values: CDR1 SNHLY, CDR2 FYNNEI. Trimming left V 11 bases short and J 2 bases short, with 31 bases between. The CDR3 contains 20 residues.

Here the CDR3 reads CASSYGLAPNEQFF. In nucleotides, the CDR3 is TGTGCCAGCAGTTACGGACTAGCGCCCAATGAGCAGTTCTTC. This chain uses TRBV6-2 or TRBV6-3 with TRBJ2-1, with 9 nucleotides matching TRBD2. The CDR3 extends over 14 amino acids. In germline, CDR1 is MNHEY, CDR2 SVGEGT. The V and J ends lost 2 bases and 6 bases, in that order; junction bases with no gene match: 2.

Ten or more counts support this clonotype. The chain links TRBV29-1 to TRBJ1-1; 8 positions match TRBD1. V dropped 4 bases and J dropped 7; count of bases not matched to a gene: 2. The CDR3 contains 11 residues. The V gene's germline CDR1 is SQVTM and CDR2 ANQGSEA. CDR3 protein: CSVVGTGEAFF. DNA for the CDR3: TGCAGCGTTGTCGGGACAGGTGAAGCTTTCTTT. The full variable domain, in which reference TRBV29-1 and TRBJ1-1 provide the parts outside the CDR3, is SAVISQKPSRDICQRGTSLTIQCQVDSQVTMMFWYRQQPGQSLTLIATANQGSEATYESGFVIDKFPISRPNLTFSTLTVSNMSPEDSSIYLCSVVGTGEAFFGQGTRLTVV.